The 25 T cell receptor beta chains listed next were all sequenced from one sample in a study of blood T cells in healthy people across ages. Using a J-beta primer mix together with a sample-barcoded 5' primer, a second PCR was run for roughly 6 to 11 cycles. TCRdb reanalysed the 5' RACE reads using MiXCR and keeps one entry per CDR3 protein. The sample shows hundreds of thousands of distinct CDR3 sequences, 58% of them seen only once. Sequenced: blood. The receptors stem from a man in his 60s in good health.

V and J are TRBV7-8 and TRBJ2-5; a possible D gene is TRBD2 (6 bases). V shed 5 bases and J shed 9 bases, with 13 bases lying between them. There are 12 residues in the CDR3. Germline loops: CDR1 SGHVS, CDR2 FQNEAQ. CDR3 sequence (DNA): TGTGCCAGCAGCGAGGGACTGGAGGCCCAGTACTTC. It specifies CASSEGLEAQYF.

In this sample, this clonotype turned up a few times. The chain links TRBV20-1 to TRBJ2-7; D is perhaps TRBD1 (6 bases). This CDR3 is 15 amino acids long. Trimming stripped 0 bases from V and 2 bases from J, with 14 bases between. Germline loops: CDR1 DFQATT, CDR2 SNEGSKA (reference sequence). CDR3 in amino acids: CSARDPRTATYEQYF. CDR3 nucleotide sequence: TGCAGTGCTAGAGATCCCAGGACAGCTACCTACGAGCAGTACTTC.

This chain connects TRBV14 to TRBJ2-1, with D perhaps matching TRBD1 (6 bases). Germline V gene sequence: CDR1 SGHDN, CDR2 FVKESK. The V gene lost 6 bases and the J gene lost 9 bases, with 18 bases spanning the gap. The CDR3 contains 14 residues. This CDR3 reads CASRKDRLYGEQFF. For the CDR3, the DNA is TGTGCCAGCAGGAAGGACAGATTGTACGGTGAGCAGTTCTTC.

V usage is TRBV12-3 or TRBV12-4 and J usage is TRBJ2-1, with 9 bases identical to TRBD1. The CDR3 runs to 15 residues. V was clipped by 5 bases and J by 2 bases; unmatched bases: 4. This CDR3 reads CASSQRQGAYNEQFF. The CDR3 DNA sequence: TGTGCCAGCAGTCAAAGACAGGGGGCCTACAATGAGCAGTTCTTC.

The chain has TRBV4-1 and TRBJ2-1; D is possibly TRBD2 (5 bases). Germline V gene lookup returns CDR1 MGHRA and CDR2 YSYEKL. V was clipped by 5 bases and J by 5 bases, with 13 bases between them. The CDR3 consists of 14 residues. CDR3 region: CASSSPGIDNEQFF. Written as DNA, the CDR3 is TGCGCCAGCAGCTCCCCCGGGATCGACAATGAGCAGTTCTTC.

The rearrangement links TRBV6-1 to TRBJ1-1, with D possibly TRBD1 on 6 matching bases. The ends were cut back, 2 bases at V and 6 bases at J, with 16 bases in the middle. Germline CDR1 and CDR2: MNHNS and SASEGT. The CDR3 contains 15 residues. Written as DNA, the CDR3 is TGTGCCAGCAGTGAATTCGCAGGGGAGATCGCTGAAGCTTTCTTT. This gives the protein CASSEFAGEIAEAFF.

This clonotype occurred a few times. J is TRBJ2-1 and V is TRBV20-1; D is perhaps TRBD1 (6 bases). Trimming took off 1 base at V and 8 bases at J, with 9 bases between the two ends. This CDR3 is 12 amino acids long. Germline assignment: CDR1 DFQATT and CDR2 SNEGSKA (reference sequence). CDR3 loop: CSARGGRDEQFF. In nucleotides, the CDR3 is TGCAGTGCTAGAGGGGGGCGGGATGAGCAGTTCTTC.

This clonotype has just one count. The chain uses TRBV29-1 and TRBJ1-1; D might be TRBD1 (6 bases). The V gene's germline CDR1 is SQVTM and CDR2 ANQGSEA. There are 13 residues in the CDR3. Trimming took off 6 bases at V and 0 bases at J, with 11 bases between the two ends. The CDR3 nucleotides read TGCAGCGTGTGGACAGCGATGAACACTGAAGCTTTCTTT. This sequence encodes CSVWTAMNTEAFF. Looking up the rest from reference TRBV29-1 and TRBJ1-1 gives the full variable domain: SAVISQKPSRDICQRGTSLTIQCQVDSQVTMMFWYRQQPGQSLTLIATANQGSEATYESGFVIDKFPISRPNLTFSTLTVSNMSPEDSSIYLCSVWTAMNTEAFFGQGTRLTVV.

The chain carries TRBV12-3 or TRBV12-4 and TRBJ2-3; 9 nucleotides line up with TRBD2. The V gene end was trimmed by 6 bases and the J gene end by 1 base; junction bases not matched to a gene: 5. This CDR3 comprises 15 residues. The CDR3 region has the DNA TGTGCCAGCAGAAAAGTAGCGGGGGGCACAGATACGCAGTATTTT. Translated, it gives CASRKVAGGTDTQYF.

V usage is TRBV6-5 and J usage is TRBJ1-2; no firm D call. There are 12 residues in the CDR3. V was shortened by 6 bases and J by 3 bases, with 8 bases between the two germline ends. CDR1 is MNHEY and CDR2 is SVGAGI in the germline V gene. The CDR3 is CASRIGDYGYTF. In DNA form, the CDR3 reads TGTGCCAGCAGGATTGGGGACTATGGCTACACCTTC.

The chain has TRBV20-1 and TRBJ2-5, with 7 nucleotides matching TRBD2. The CDR3 is 14 residues long. After removal of 5 bases from V and 6 bases from J, the junction contained 12 bases not matched to a gene. Germline CDR1 reads DFQATT; CDR2 reads SNEGSKA (reference sequence). The CDR3 DNA is TGCAGTGCTGGGGACGGCCGCGGGGGAAAGACCCAGTACTTC. As protein: CSAGDGRGGKTQYF.

The genes are TRBV6-6 and TRBJ1-3; 7 bases align to TRBD1. J gave up 4 bases and V 3 bases, and 3 bases lay outside the gene matches. The CDR3 is 14 amino acids. Germline lookup yields CDR1 MNHNY and CDR2 SVGAGI (reference sequence). Here the CDR3 DNA reads TGTGCCAGCAGTTATCGGACAGGCGGAAACACCATATATTTT. It specifies CASSYRTGGNTIYF.

The chain links TRBV12-3 or TRBV12-4 to TRBJ2-7; D is perhaps TRBD2 (6 bases). The V end lost 3 bases, the J end lost 2 bases, and 11 bases lay between the germline ends. The CDR3 consists of 14 residues. This chain's CDR3 is CASSFPRGAYEQYF. The DNA of the CDR3 is TGTGCCAGCAGTTTCCCACGCGGGGCCTACGAGCAGTACTTC.

The chain carries TRBV2 and TRBJ2-5; 9 bases line up with TRBD1. The CDR3 runs 15 residues. V gave up 7 bases and J gave up 5 bases; unmatched junction bases: 11. Germline V gene data show CDR1 as SNHLY and CDR2 as FYNNEI. The CDR3 reads CASKRHTGGAETQYF. The CDR3, as DNA: TGTGCCAGCAAGAGGCATACAGGGGGCGCCGAGACCCAGTACTTC.

This chain uses TRBV7-9 with TRBJ2-3, with D unresolved. The CDR3 contains 12 residues. Germline V gene sequence: CDR1 SEHNR, CDR2 FQNEAQ (reference sequence). The V end lost 8 bases, the J end lost 2 bases, and 8 bases lay between the germline ends. The DNA of the CDR3 is TGTGCCAGCCGCACGGTCACAGATACGCAGTATTTT. Protein: CASRTVTDTQYF.

This clonotype has just a few counts. The chain recombines TRBV20-1 with TRBJ2-1; D is ambiguous. This CDR3 is built from 15 residues. Germline V gene data show CDR1 as DFQATT and CDR2 as SNEGSKA (reference sequence). Trimming pared 2 bases from V and 0 bases from J, leaving 11 bases between. The chain's CDR3 is CSARSRRSSYNEQFF. The CDR3 DNA reads as TGCAGTGCTAGATCCCGGCGTAGCTCCTACAATGAGCAGTTCTTC.

This chain joins TRBV15 and TRBJ1-2; TRBD1 is a possible D gene (6 bases). Trimming took 5 bases from V and 2 from J, leaving 9 bases between them. The CDR3 contains 13 residues. Germline V gene data show CDR1 as LNHNV and CDR2 as YYDKDF (reference sequence). The CDR3 DNA sequence: TGTGCCACCAGCGGAGGACAGAACTATGGCTACACCTTC. This translates into CATSGGQNYGYTF. Full variable domain (remainder filled in from reference TRBV15 and TRBJ1-2): DAMVIQNPRYQVTQFGKPVTLSCSQTLNHNVMYWYQQKSSQAPKLLFHYYDKDFNNEADTPDNFQSRRPNTSFCFLDIRSPGLGDTAMYLCATSGGQNYGYTFGSGTRLTVV.

Ten or more counts support this clonotype. The J gene is TRBJ2-7, the V gene TRBV6-2 or TRBV6-3; D could derive from TRBD1 or TRBD2 (7 bases each). The CDR3 runs 14 residues. Deletions cut 7 bases from V and 0 bases from J, with 13 bases between. Germline loops: CDR1 MNHEY, CDR2 SVGEGT. CDR3 region: CASTRGGNSYEQYF. CDR3 nucleotide sequence: TGTGCCAGCACCAGGGGGGGAAACTCCTACGAGCAGTACTTC.

This clonotype was recorded a few times. The chain couples TRBV4-2 to TRBJ1-2, with D unresolved. The V gene's germline CDR1 is LGHNA and CDR2 YNFKEQ. The germline V and J ends were trimmed by 0 bases and 4 bases, with 9 bases remaining between them. This CDR3 has 14 amino acids. The CDR3 DNA sequence: TGTGCCAGCAGCCAAGATCTAAGGGCCTATGGCTACACCTTC. Residues: CASSQDLRAYGYTF.

The chain combines TRBV4-1 with TRBJ2-7; D might be TRBD1 (5 bases). CDR1 is MGHRA and CDR2 is YSYEKL in the germline V gene. Trimming shortened V by 0 bases and J by 4 bases, and 13 bases separated the two germline ends. The CDR3 totals 15 residues. The CDR3 protein is CASSQDAQAYYEQYF. The CDR3, as DNA: TGCGCCAGCAGCCAAGATGCACAGGCGTATTACGAGCAGTACTTC.

The chain links TRBV6-2 or TRBV6-3 to TRBJ2-5, with D uncertain. Trimming shortened V by 2 bases and J by 5 bases, and 15 bases separated the two germline ends. Germline CDR1 and CDR2: MNHEY and SVGEGT. This CDR3 has 15 residues. Here the CDR3 reads CASSYSGIPRETQYF. In DNA form, the CDR3 reads TGTGCCAGCAGTTACAGTGGGATACCGCGGGAGACCCAGTACTTC.

V usage is TRBV7-8 and J usage is TRBJ2-7; TRBD2 matches 10 bases. The CDR3 is 15 residues long. Germline CDR1 SGHVS, CDR2 FQNEAQ. V was pared by 1 base and J by 2 bases, with 2 bases of the junction left unmatched. In nucleotides, the CDR3 is TGTGCCAGCAGCTTAGAGCGGGGGGGGCCCTACGAGCAGTACTTC. This codes for CASSLERGGPYEQYF.

V usage is TRBV24-1 and J usage is TRBJ2-1; 11 nucleotides agree with TRBD2. V shed 4 bases and J 1 base; nucleotides not matched to a gene: 2. Germline lookup yields CDR1 KGHDR and CDR2 SFDVKD. The CDR3 extends over 16 amino acids. The CDR3 protein is CATSDSSGGSYNEQFF. The CDR3 region has the DNA TGTGCCACCAGTGACTCTAGCGGGGGGTCCTACAATGAGCAGTTCTTC.

The chain combines TRBV6-4 with TRBJ2-4; no firm D call. V was trimmed by 8 bases and J by 8 bases, leaving 16 bases between them. This CDR3 is built from 13 residues. Germline V CDR1 and CDR2: MRHNA, SNTAGT. The CDR3, as DNA: TGTGCCAGCCGACGGGTCAGGTGGGACATTCAGTACTTC. Residues: CASRRVRWDIQYF.

J is TRBJ2-5 and V is TRBV7-6; TRBD1 or TRBD2 may be the D gene (5 bases each). With 1 base removed from V and 0 bases from J, the gap between germline ends came to 6 bases. CDR3 length: 14 residues. Germline CDR1 is SGHVS and CDR2 is FNYEAQ. CDR3 DNA sequence: TGTGCCAGCAGCTTAGGGGGGAACCAAGAGACCCAGTACTTC. Translation gives CASSLGGNQETQYF.